The rows below give T cell receptor beta chains drawn from one sample of a study of response to subunit inactivated influenza vaccine. TCRdb itself ran the RT-PCR reads through MiXCR, one entry per CDR3 protein. The sample has about 650,000 distinct CDR3 sequences, roughly 15% seen once. This specimen consisted of PBMCs from blood, obtained roughly 15 days before vaccination. The receptor source for this set is a middle-aged man who received an inactivated influenza vaccine. Each CDR3 is given with its conserved first and last residue. Each record gives: V gene, J gene, clone size, D gene, CDR3 DNA, CDR3 protein. D genes are given only for firm matches. Part of the rows lack a size; the others show once, few, many or a class for expanded clones.

v_call: TRBV6-4; j_call: TRBJ2-1; clone_size: few; d_call: TRBD1; cdr3_nt: TGTGCCAGCATTGGCACAGGGGAAGCCTACAATGAGCAGTTCTTC; cdr3_aa: CASIGTGEAYNEQFF
v_call: TRBV4-2; j_call: TRBJ2-5; clone_size: few; d_call: -; cdr3_nt: TGTGCCAGCAGCCCGACTAGTAATTCAGAGACCCAGTACTTC; cdr3_aa: CASSPTSNSETQYF
v_call: TRBV4-2; j_call: TRBJ2-5; clone_size: few; d_call: TRBD2; cdr3_nt: TGTGCCAGCAGCCAAGATCTTGGGAGGGTAGAGACCCAGTACTTC; cdr3_aa: CASSQDLGRVETQYF
v_call: TRBV3-1; j_call: TRBJ2-1; clone_size: -; d_call: TRBD2; cdr3_nt: TGTGCCAGCAGCCCCCCCAGCGGGAGAACCAATGAGCAGTTCTTC; cdr3_aa: CASSPPSGRTNEQFF
v_call: TRBV27; j_call: TRBJ2-5; clone_size: -; d_call: TRBD2; cdr3_nt: TGTGCCAGCAGTTTATCAGGACTAGCGGCCCAAGAGACCCAGTACTTC; cdr3_aa: CASSLSGLAAQETQYF
v_call: TRBV10-3; j_call: TRBJ2-2; clone_size: once; d_call: TRBD2; cdr3_nt: TGTGCCATCAGTGGGACTAGCGGGAACACCGGGGAGCTGTTTTTT; cdr3_aa: CAISGTSGNTGELFF
v_call: TRBV21-1; j_call: TRBJ2-7; clone_size: -; d_call: -; cdr3_nt: TGTGCCAGCAGCAAGGGTAAGGGACTAGCGGACCGCTGGAGCGAGCAGTACTTC; cdr3_aa: CASSKGKGLADRWSEQYF
v_call: TRBV5-1; j_call: TRBJ1-1; clone_size: -; d_call: TRBD1; cdr3_nt: TGCGCCAGCAGCGACGGACAGGGGAGGAACACTGAAGCTTTCTTT; cdr3_aa: CASSDGQGRNTEAFF
v_call: TRBV3-1; j_call: TRBJ2-1; clone_size: few; d_call: -; cdr3_nt: TGTGCCAGCAGCGCGGGACTCAATGAGCAGTTCTTC; cdr3_aa: CASSAGLNEQFF
v_call: TRBV5-1; j_call: TRBJ1-4; clone_size: -; d_call: -; cdr3_nt: TGCGCCAGCAGTATCGCGGGGGCGGCTAATGAAAAACTGTTTTTT; cdr3_aa: CASSIAGAANEKLFF
v_call: TRBV12-3/TRBV12-4; j_call: TRBJ2-7; clone_size: -; d_call: -; cdr3_nt: TGTGCCAGCAGCAGGTCCGGGGCGGGGAGCTCCTACGAGCAGTACTTC; cdr3_aa: CASSRSGAGSSYEQYF
v_call: TRBV7-2; j_call: TRBJ1-5; clone_size: few; d_call: -; cdr3_nt: TGTGCCAGCAGCTTAGAATCCTATCTTCAGCCCCAGCATTTT; cdr3_aa: CASSLESYLQPQHF
v_call: TRBV24-1; j_call: TRBJ2-1; clone_size: few; d_call: -; cdr3_nt: TGTGCCACCAGTCCTATGGGGGGAAAGGCCTACAATGAGCAGTTCTTC; cdr3_aa: CATSPMGGKAYNEQFF
v_call: TRBV4-2; j_call: TRBJ1-2; clone_size: few; d_call: TRBD1; cdr3_nt: TGTGCCAGCAGCCAAGTAGTCGCCGGGACAGATACCCGCTATGGCTACACCTTC; cdr3_aa: CASSQVVAGTDTRYGYTF
v_call: TRBV12-3/TRBV12-4; j_call: TRBJ1-1; clone_size: -; d_call: -; cdr3_nt: TGTGCCAGCAGTTTTGACAGGGAAGCTTTCTTT; cdr3_aa: CASSFDREAFF
v_call: TRBV12-3/TRBV12-4; j_call: TRBJ1-2; clone_size: -; d_call: -; cdr3_nt: TGTGCCAGCAGTGCTTCGGAGGTGGTTGCTAACTATGGCTACACCTTC; cdr3_aa: CASSASEVVANYGYTF
v_call: TRBV12-3/TRBV12-4; j_call: TRBJ2-1; clone_size: few; d_call: TRBD1; cdr3_nt: TGTGCCAGCAGTTGGACAGGGGGCTCCTACAATGAGCAGTTCTTC; cdr3_aa: CASSWTGGSYNEQFF
v_call: TRBV3-1; j_call: TRBJ2-7; clone_size: -; d_call: -; cdr3_nt: TGTGCCAGCAGCCAGGGTATCGAGCAGTACTTC; cdr3_aa: CASSQGIEQYF
v_call: TRBV5-1; j_call: TRBJ1-4; clone_size: few; d_call: -; cdr3_nt: TGCGCCAGCAGCTTGCGGGGAAATGAAAAACTGTTTTTT; cdr3_aa: CASSLRGNEKLFF
v_call: TRBV7-2; j_call: TRBJ1-1; clone_size: few; d_call: TRBD1; cdr3_nt: TGTGCCAGCAGCTTAGGTCGGACAGGGACCACTGAAGCTTTCTTT; cdr3_aa: CASSLGRTGTTEAFF
v_call: TRBV7-2; j_call: TRBJ2-7; clone_size: -; d_call: -; cdr3_nt: TGTGCCAGCAGCGACTGGGGGGTTTCTGTCCACGAGCAGTACTTC; cdr3_aa: CASSDWGVSVHEQYF
v_call: TRBV7-2; j_call: TRBJ1-1; clone_size: many; d_call: -; cdr3_nt: TGTGCCAGCAGCTTAGCCAACAGGGTTTTGGGCACTGAAGCTTTCTTT; cdr3_aa: CASSLANRVLGTEAFF
v_call: TRBV12-3/TRBV12-4; j_call: TRBJ2-5; clone_size: few; d_call: -; cdr3_nt: TGTGCCAGCAGTTTACAGGGATCCCAAGAGACCCAGTACTTC; cdr3_aa: CASSLQGSQETQYF
v_call: TRBV4-2; j_call: TRBJ1-2; clone_size: -; d_call: -; cdr3_nt: TGTGCCAGCAGCCAAGAGGGGAGGGAAGGCTACACCTTC; cdr3_aa: CASSQEGREGYTF
v_call: TRBV7-8; j_call: TRBJ2-3; clone_size: -; d_call: -; cdr3_nt: TGTGCCAGCAGCTCCCGGGAAGCCGCCACAGATACGCAGTATTTT; cdr3_aa: CASSSREAATDTQYF
v_call: TRBV24-1; j_call: TRBJ2-2; clone_size: many; d_call: TRBD2; cdr3_nt: TGTGCCACCAGTGATTTGCACCGGGGGGGTGTGAACACCGGGGAGCTGTTTTTT; cdr3_aa: CATSDLHRGGVNTGELFF
v_call: TRBV28; j_call: TRBJ2-3; clone_size: few; d_call: TRBD2; cdr3_nt: TGTGCCAGCAGTTGGCCCCTTCAGCGGGAGAGCACAGATACGCAGTATTTT; cdr3_aa: CASSWPLQRESTDTQYF
v_call: TRBV18; j_call: TRBJ2-1; clone_size: few; d_call: TRBD2; cdr3_nt: TGTGCCAGCTCAGCGACTAGCGGGGGGAACAGTTACAATGAGCAGTTCTTC; cdr3_aa: CASSATSGGNSYNEQFF
v_call: TRBV20-1; j_call: TRBJ1-1; clone_size: few; d_call: TRBD1; cdr3_nt: TGCAGTGCTCCGCGGACAGGTCCGGTCACTGAAGCTTTCTTT; cdr3_aa: CSAPRTGPVTEAFF
v_call: TRBV24-1; j_call: TRBJ1-4; clone_size: -; d_call: TRBD1; cdr3_nt: TGTGCCACCAGTGATCCGGGACAGGGGTCTGAAAAACTGTTTTTT; cdr3_aa: CATSDPGQGSEKLFF
v_call: TRBV5-1; j_call: TRBJ1-1; clone_size: many; d_call: -; cdr3_nt: TGCGCCAGCAGCTTGGAGGGTGAAGGAGCTTTCTTT; cdr3_aa: CASSLEGEGAFF
v_call: TRBV10-3; j_call: TRBJ1-2; clone_size: many; d_call: -; cdr3_nt: TGTGCCATCAGTACAGACCGCCGTAGCTACACCTTC; cdr3_aa: CAISTDRRSYTF
v_call: TRBV12-5; j_call: TRBJ2-3; clone_size: -; d_call: -; cdr3_nt: TGTGCTAGTGGTTTAACAGATACGCAGTATTTT; cdr3_aa: CASGLTDTQYF
v_call: TRBV7-2; j_call: TRBJ2-5; clone_size: -; d_call: -; cdr3_nt: TGTGCCAGCACCACTGAGGGGTCTATCCAAGAGACCCAGTACTTC; cdr3_aa: CASTTEGSIQETQYF
v_call: TRBV7-2; j_call: TRBJ1-5; clone_size: -; d_call: -; cdr3_nt: TGTGCCAGCAGCTTATCCAGGGAAGAGCCCCAGCATTTT; cdr3_aa: CASSLSREEPQHF
v_call: TRBV6-5; j_call: TRBJ2-4; clone_size: many; d_call: -; cdr3_nt: TGTGCCAGCAGTTACTCGGACCGGGGCGTGGGCATTCAGTACTTC; cdr3_aa: CASSYSDRGVGIQYF
v_call: TRBV6-2/TRBV6-3; j_call: TRBJ2-1; clone_size: few; d_call: -; cdr3_nt: TGTGCCAGCCTTATTGATGGGGGGCGTAGGTATGAGCAGTTCTTC; cdr3_aa: CASLIDGGRRYEQFF
v_call: TRBV20-1; j_call: TRBJ2-3; clone_size: many; d_call: TRBD2; cdr3_nt: TGCAGTGCTATAGCGGGATCTAGCACAGATACGCAGTATTTT; cdr3_aa: CSAIAGSSTDTQYF
v_call: TRBV27; j_call: TRBJ1-2; clone_size: few; d_call: -; cdr3_nt: TGTGCCAGCAGTCCGCAGGGCTATGGCTACACCTTC; cdr3_aa: CASSPQGYGYTF
v_call: TRBV12-3/TRBV12-4; j_call: TRBJ2-4; clone_size: few; d_call: -; cdr3_nt: TGTGCCAGCAGCCGCGACAGGAGGGTTGTCAAAAACATTCAGTACTTC; cdr3_aa: CASSRDRRVVKNIQYF
v_call: TRBV4-1; j_call: TRBJ2-5; clone_size: many; d_call: -; cdr3_nt: TGCGCCAGCAGCCAAGGGGGGCCAGAGACCCAGTACTTC; cdr3_aa: CASSQGGPETQYF
v_call: TRBV20-1; j_call: TRBJ1-5; clone_size: -; d_call: TRBD1; cdr3_nt: TGCAGTGCTAGAGATCCCGGACAGGGTAGCAATCAGCCCCAGCATTTT; cdr3_aa: CSARDPGQGSNQPQHF
v_call: TRBV6-1; j_call: TRBJ1-5; clone_size: -; d_call: TRBD1; cdr3_nt: TGTGCCAGCAGGGAAGACAGGGATAGCAATCAGCCCCAGCATTTT; cdr3_aa: CASREDRDSNQPQHF
v_call: TRBV7-2; j_call: TRBJ1-2; clone_size: -; d_call: -; cdr3_nt: TGTGCCAGCAGCCCCCCCAACGGGGTGTATGGCTACACCTTC; cdr3_aa: CASSPPNGVYGYTF
v_call: TRBV4-2; j_call: TRBJ2-3; clone_size: few; d_call: -; cdr3_nt: TGTGCCAGCAGCCGCGATGAAAAAGGGCCAGATACGCAGTATTTT; cdr3_aa: CASSRDEKGPDTQYF
v_call: TRBV20-1; j_call: TRBJ2-2; clone_size: few; d_call: TRBD2; cdr3_nt: TGCAGTGCTAAACTAGCGGGGGACACCGGGGAGCTGTTTTTT; cdr3_aa: CSAKLAGDTGELFF
v_call: TRBV7-9; j_call: TRBJ2-1; clone_size: few; d_call: -; cdr3_nt: TGTGCCAGCAGCCCAGCTTTTGAGCAGTTCTTC; cdr3_aa: CASSPAFEQFF
v_call: TRBV20-1; j_call: TRBJ2-5; clone_size: few; d_call: TRBD1; cdr3_nt: TGCAGTGCTAGAGAAGGCAGGGGGTTACAAGAGACCCAGTACTTC; cdr3_aa: CSAREGRGLQETQYF
v_call: TRBV18; j_call: TRBJ1-4; clone_size: -; d_call: -; cdr3_nt: TGTGCCAGCTCACCACGGGCCCCTAATGAAAAACTGTTTTTT; cdr3_aa: CASSPRAPNEKLFF
v_call: TRBV12-3/TRBV12-4; j_call: TRBJ2-2; clone_size: -; d_call: -; cdr3_nt: TGTGCCAGCAGTTTAGAGGCACTCGCGAACACCGGGGAGCTGTTTTTT; cdr3_aa: CASSLEALANTGELFF
v_call: TRBV12-3/TRBV12-4; j_call: TRBJ1-6; clone_size: few; d_call: -; cdr3_nt: TGTGCCAGCACCCTATCCACAGGGAACATCCTCCACTTT; cdr3_aa: CASTLSTGNILHF
v_call: TRBV28; j_call: TRBJ2-5; clone_size: many; d_call: -; cdr3_nt: TGTGCCAGCAGCCGACGGGGAGTGGGGACCCAGTACTTC; cdr3_aa: CASSRRGVGTQYF
v_call: TRBV20-1; j_call: TRBJ1-4; clone_size: -; d_call: -; cdr3_nt: TGCAGTGCTAGAGACGAAGGGGCAACTAATGAAAAACTGTTTTTT; cdr3_aa: CSARDEGATNEKLFF
v_call: TRBV12-3/TRBV12-4; j_call: TRBJ2-7; clone_size: -; d_call: -; cdr3_nt: TGTGCCAGCAGTTCGGGTGGTTCCTACGAGCGGTACTTC; cdr3_aa: CASSSGGSYERYF
v_call: TRBV7-2; j_call: TRBJ2-4; clone_size: -; d_call: TRBD2; cdr3_nt: TGTGCCAGCAGCCCCCAAGCGGGAGGGCCGGACATTCAGTACTTC; cdr3_aa: CASSPQAGGPDIQYF
v_call: TRBV30; j_call: TRBJ2-1; clone_size: -; d_call: TRBD2; cdr3_nt: TGTGCCTGGAGTACTAGCGGGGCTGTTGAGCAGTTCTTC; cdr3_aa: CAWSTSGAVEQFF
v_call: TRBV20-1; j_call: TRBJ2-5; clone_size: -; d_call: TRBD2; cdr3_nt: TGCAGTGCTTTAGCGGGAGCAGCTGGAGAGACCCAGTACTTC; cdr3_aa: CSALAGAAGETQYF